Listed here are 23 T cell receptor beta chains from one sample, sequenced in a study of T cell clonality in common variable immunodeficiency. Here immunoSEQ multiplex PCR was the method, and the copy in TCRdb shows in-frame clones only, minus some. The sample yields 35,000 to 50,000 clones, without any singletons. The sample was peripheral blood mononuclear cells. The receptors shown here come from a person aged 18-69 years in good health.

This clone has just a few counts. The CDR3 end is not reached by the read, which stops 3 residues before it; the germline J gene fills it in. The chain couples TRBV7-9 to TRBJ1-2; D unresolved. The CDR3 spans 13 residues. Germline V gives CDR1 SEHNR, CDR2 FQNEAQ (reference sequence). CDR3 DNA, as far as it was read: TGTGCCAGCAGCCGCGATGGTCCCTACGAC. Translating gives CASSRDGPYD. The full CDR3 protein reads CASSRDGPYDYTF.

The table lists this clone with many counts. The read halts 3 residues ahead of the CDR3 end, with the missing end drawn from the germline J gene. V and J are TRBV9 and TRBJ1-1; D is ambiguous. V lost 7 bases to trimming and J lost 4 bases, with 17 bases between them. CDR3 length equals 14 residues. CDR1 and CDR2 (germline): SGDLS, YYNGEE. CDR3 DNA, as far as it was read: TGTGCCAGCGCCTCGTTACCCCAGTTCACTGAA. It translates to CASASLPQFTE. The full CDR3 is CASASLPQFTEAFF.

Ten or more counts support this clone. The read ends 3 residues early relative to the CDR3; the germline J gene fills the gap. The rearrangement uses TRBV20-1 and TRBJ1-5; 9 bases align to TRBD1. The germline CDR1 and CDR2 sequences are DFQATT and SNEGSKA (reference sequence). The V gene end was trimmed by 1 base and the J gene end by 4 bases; junction bases not matched to a gene: 8. The CDR3 is 16 residues long. The CDR3: CSARAGTGSANQPQHF. The CDR3 DNA, read in part, is TGCAGTGCTAGAGCCGGGACAGGGTCGGCAAATCAGCCC.

This clone was observed at least ten times. Read coverage stops 3 residues before the CDR3 terminus; the germline J gene supplies the remainder. Other nucleotide sequences from this sample produce the same CDR3. The chain joins TRBV5-1 to TRBJ2-2; 8 bases are a match to TRBD1. Germline V gene lookup returns CDR1 SGHRS and CDR2 YFSETQ. V was pared by 3 bases and J by 7 bases, with 2 bases of the junction left unmatched. The CDR3 has 13 amino acids. CDR3 bases read: TGCGCCAGCAGCTCAGGGGGCAGCGGGGAG. Encoded protein: CASSSGGSGE. The entire CDR3 is CASSSGGSGELFF.

In this sample, this clone turned up many times. The read terminates 3 residues before the CDR3 end, so the remaining end is supplied by the germline J gene. This sequence joins TRBV6-2 or TRBV6-3 and TRBJ2-2; perhaps TRBD2 as D (5 bases). The V end was cut by 4 bases, the J end by 4 bases, with 13 bases between. Germline V CDR1 and CDR2: MNHEY, SVGEGT. CDR3 length: 15 residues. The DNA read from the CDR3 is TGTGCCAGCAGTTTCTTGCTAGCCGGCACCGGGGAG. It yields the protein CASSFLLAGTGE. The whole CDR3 reads CASSFLLAGTGELFF.

This clone has a count of ten or more. The read falls 3 residues short of the CDR3 end, and the missing part is taken from the germline J gene. Different DNA sequences within this sample yield the same CDR3. This chain connects TRBV6-1 to TRBJ1-6; D is perhaps TRBD1 (6 bases). Germline lookup yields CDR1 MNHNS and CDR2 SASEGT. The CDR3 is made up of 14 amino acids. Trimming removed 3 bases from V and 7 bases from J, with 10 bases in between. CDR3 in amino acids: CASSEGAENSPLHF. The part of the CDR3 DNA that was read is TGTGCCAGCAGTGAGGGGGCTGAGAATTCACCC.

There are many counts of this clone. The read ends 3 residues before the CDR3 terminus; that terminus is restored from the germline J gene. The chain links TRBV9 to TRBJ2-1; 9 bases are a match to TRBD1. Trimming removed 1 base from V and 6 bases from J; junction bases left unmatched: 8. The germline V gene has CDR1 SGDLS and CDR2 YYNGEE. CDR3 size: 16 residues. The sequenced CDR3 bases are TGTGCCAGCAGCGTAAAAGGGGACAGGGAGGGCAATGAG. Protein product: CASSVKGDREGNE. The full-length CDR3 reads as CASSVKGDREGNEQFF. The whole variable domain, filled in from reference TRBV9 and TRBJ2-1, reads DSGVTQTPKHLITATGQRVTLRCSPRSGDLSVYWYQQSLDQGLQFLIQYYNGEERAKGNILERFSAQQFPDLHSELNLSSLELGDSALYFCASSVKGDREGNEQFFGPGTRLTVL.

This clone has at least ten counts. The read finishes 3 residues shy of the CDR3 end, and the germline J gene is used to complete it. This chain uses TRBV7-6 with TRBJ1-1, with a possible D match to TRBD1 (6 bases). Germline values: CDR1 SGHVS, CDR2 FNYEAQ. Trimming took 5 bases from V and 5 from J, leaving 15 bases between them. The CDR3 is 14 amino acids. The CDR3 is CASSVGASSTEAFF. The sequenced CDR3 bases are TGTGCCAGCAGCGTGGGGGCGTCCTCAACTGAA.

This clone was seen at least ten times. The read falls 3 residues short of the CDR3 end, and the missing part is taken from the germline J gene. This chain links TRBV29-1 with TRBJ2-2; 8 positions match TRBD1. The CDR3 sequence is 13 residues long. CDR1 SQVTM and CDR2 ANQGSEA come from the germline V gene. V shed 6 bases, J shed 1 base, and the junction held 1 base outside the gene matches. The CDR3 sequence: CSVTGENTGELFF. CDR3 DNA (partial): TGCAGCGTGACAGGGGAGAACACCGGGGAG.

This clone occurred many times. The covered CDR3 bases are TGTGCCAGCAGTGTCCGAGGGGGGAACACTGAA. Encoded protein: CASSVRGGNTE. The whole CDR3 sequence is CASSVRGGNTEAFF. The V and J genes are TRBV2 and TRBJ1-1; a weak D match, TRBD1 (6 bases). The observed sequence ends 3 residues before the CDR3 terminus, with the missing tail filled in from the germline J gene. Deletions cut 4 bases from V and 1 base from J, with 10 bases between. Per the germline V gene, CDR1 is SNHLY and CDR2 is FYNNEI. The CDR3 contains 14 residues.

This clone has a count of ten or more. The read ends 3 residues early relative to the CDR3; the germline J gene fills the gap. The genes are TRBV3-1 (or the pseudogene TRBV3-2) and TRBJ1-2; TRBD1 might be the D (6 bases). V dropped 2 bases and J dropped 2 bases, with 9 bases sitting between them. Germline V gene sequence: CDR1 LGHDT, CDR2 YNNKEL (reference sequence). This CDR3 is 14 amino acids long. The sequenced part of the CDR3 DNA is TGTGCCAGCAGCCAACAAGACAGGAACTATGGC. It specifies CASSQQDRNYG. The entire CDR3 reads CASSQQDRNYGYTF.

There are many counts of this clone. The sequence runs out 3 residues before the end of the CDR3; the remainder is reconstructed from the germline J gene. This chain joins TRBV6-2 or TRBV6-3 and TRBJ2-3, with 9 nucleotides matching TRBD1. There are 16 residues in the CDR3. The V and J ends lost 5 bases and 2 bases, in that order; junction bases with no gene match: 8. Germline V gene data show CDR1 as MNHEY and CDR2 as SVGEGT. CDR3 sequence: CASSPGQGFATDTQYF. Incomplete CDR3 DNA: TGTGCCAGCAGTCCGGGACAGGGCTTTGCCACAGATACG.

This clone was recorded many times. The DNA ends 3 residues before the CDR3 does, and the rest of the CDR3 is filled in from the germline J gene. V gene TRBV18 combines with J gene TRBJ1-5; TRBD1 aligns across 10 bases. Looked up from germline, CDR1 is KGHSH and CDR2 is LQKENI. V was pared by 3 bases and J by 7 bases, with 6 bases of the junction left unmatched. CDR3 length: 15 amino acids. CDR3 DNA, as far as it was read: TGTGCCAGCTCACCGGGACAGGGGAACGGGCAGCCC. The encoded protein is CASSPGQGNGQP. The whole CDR3 protein reads CASSPGQGNGQPQHF.

This clone was seen at least ten times. The read gets to within 3 residues of the CDR3 end, and the germline J gene fills in the rest. The V call is TRBV4-2, the J call TRBJ2-7; the match to TRBD2 covers 9 bases. V was clipped by 1 base and J by 0 bases; unmatched bases: 4. The CDR3 runs to 16 residues. Germline loops: CDR1 LGHNA, CDR2 YNFKEQ. This CDR3 is CASSQVAGDSSYEQYF. Incomplete CDR3 DNA: TGTGCCAGCAGCCAAGTAGCGGGAGACAGCTCCTACGAG.

This clone occurred many times. Sequencing ends 3 residues short of the CDR3 end; the germline J gene provides the rest. J is TRBJ2-2 and V is TRBV7-9; D remains unclear. Germline lookup yields CDR1 SEHNR and CDR2 FQNEAQ (reference sequence). There are 13 residues in the CDR3. Between the trimmed V and J ends, which lost 1 base and 6 bases, there was a span of 6 bases. The part of the CDR3 DNA that was read is TGTGCCAGCAGCTTAGTAGCCGCCGGGGAG. Amino acid sequence: CASSLVAAGE. The full CDR3 sequence reads CASSLVAAGELFF. The full variable domain, rest sourced from reference TRBV7-9 and TRBJ2-2, is DTGVSQNPRHKITKRGQNVTFRCDPISEHNRLYWYRQTLGQGPEFLTYFQNEAQLEKSRLLSDRFSAERPKGSFSTLEIQRTEQGDSAMYLCASSLVAAGELFFGEGSRLTVL.

This clone was counted many times. The covered CDR3 bases are TGTGCCAGCAGGACAGGGGAGGCCTACGAG. Translation: CASRTGEAYE. The full CDR3 sequence reads CASRTGEAYEQYF. This rearrangement joins TRBV7-9 to TRBJ2-7; TRBD1 matches 8 bases. The read ends 3 residues early relative to the CDR3; the germline J gene fills the gap. Germline-derived CDR1 and CDR2 are SEHNR and FQNEAQ (reference sequence). The V gene end was trimmed by 6 bases and the J gene end by 2 bases; junction bases not matched to a gene: 3. There are 13 residues in the CDR3.

This clone has at least ten counts. The sequenced fragment ends 3 residues before the CDR3 boundary, so the rest is inferred from the germline J gene. V gene TRBV13 combines with J gene TRBJ1-5, with 10 bases matching TRBD1. There are 16 residues in the CDR3. CDR1 and CDR2 (germline): PRHDT, FYEKMQ (reference sequence). The junction had 3 bases not matched to a gene; V was cut back by 0 bases and J by 4 bases. The CDR3 spells CASSLGLGQGNQPQHF. The sequenced part of the CDR3 DNA is TGTGCCAGCAGCTTAGGATTGGGACAGGGGAATCAGCCC.

This clone was seen more than once but under ten times. The read comes to an end 3 residues before the CDR3 does, leaving the germline J gene to fill in the end. The rearrangement links TRBV20-1 to TRBJ2-5, with 13 nucleotides matching TRBD2. V lost 4 bases to trimming and J lost 0 bases; unmatched junction nucleotides: 2. CDR1 and CDR2 (germline): DFQATT, SNEGSKA (reference sequence). The CDR3 runs 15 residues. The CDR3 reads CSANGLAGDQETQYF. Partial CDR3 DNA: TGCAGTGCTAACGGACTAGCGGGGGACCAAGAGACC.

This clone was counted ten times or more. The sequence runs out 3 residues before the end of the CDR3; the remainder is reconstructed from the germline J gene. The chain recombines TRBV14 with TRBJ2-5, with D unclear. Germline lookup yields CDR1 SGHDN and CDR2 FVKESK. Trimming cost V 0 bases and J 1 base, with 21 bases left between them. The CDR3 totals 19 residues. This CDR3 reads CASSQDSQVPISGQETQYF. CDR3 bases read: TGTGCCAGCAGCCAAGATTCCCAGGTCCCTATCTCAGGCCAAGAGACC.

This clone was seen repeatedly, ten times or more. The read ends 3 residues early relative to the CDR3; the germline J gene fills the gap. The chain joins TRBV12-3 or TRBV12-4 to TRBJ2-3; D may be TRBD1 (5 bases). V lost 6 bases, J lost 2 bases, and 15 bases lay in between. This CDR3 spans 15 amino acids. The chain's CDR3 is CASSQTVFSTDTQYF. The covered CDR3 bases are TGTGCCAGCAGCCAGACAGTCTTTTCCACAGATACG.

This clone came up many times. The DNA read from the CDR3 is TGTGCCAGCAGTGACGAGGGGCGGTATGGCTACAATGAG. This translates into CASSDEGRYGYNE. The CDR3 in its entirety is CASSDEGRYGYNEQFF. This sequence joins TRBV6-4 and TRBJ2-1; D is tentatively TRBD1 or TRBD2 (5 bases each). The CDR3 goes on 3 residues after the read ends, and that part is filled in from the germline J gene. Germline loops: CDR1 MRHNA, CDR2 SNTAGT. Trimming left V 2 bases short and J 3 bases short, with 14 bases between. The CDR3 totals 16 residues.

In its sample, this clone was seen many times. The CDR3 reads CASSQSNTGELFF. The part of the CDR3 DNA that was read is TGTGCCAGTAGCCAATCGAACACCGGGGAG. This sequence joins TRBV19 and TRBJ2-2; D gene ambiguous. The observed sequence ends 3 residues before the CDR3 terminus, with the missing tail filled in from the germline J gene. Germline loops: CDR1 LNHDA, CDR2 SQIVND (reference sequence). This CDR3 is built from 13 residues. The V gene lost 6 bases and the J gene lost 0 bases, with 5 bases spanning the gap.

This clone has ten or more counts. The read falls 3 residues short of the CDR3 end, and the missing part is taken from the germline J gene. This rearrangement joins TRBV7-6 to TRBJ2-2, with D perhaps matching TRBD1 (5 bases). V was shortened by 1 base and J by 6 bases, with 6 bases between the two germline ends. Germline CDR1 reads SGHVS; CDR2 reads FNYEAQ. The CDR3 loop spans 13 amino acids. This CDR3 is CASSLEGSGELFF. The sequenced part of the CDR3 DNA is TGTGCCAGCAGCTTAGAGGGGTCCGGGGAG.